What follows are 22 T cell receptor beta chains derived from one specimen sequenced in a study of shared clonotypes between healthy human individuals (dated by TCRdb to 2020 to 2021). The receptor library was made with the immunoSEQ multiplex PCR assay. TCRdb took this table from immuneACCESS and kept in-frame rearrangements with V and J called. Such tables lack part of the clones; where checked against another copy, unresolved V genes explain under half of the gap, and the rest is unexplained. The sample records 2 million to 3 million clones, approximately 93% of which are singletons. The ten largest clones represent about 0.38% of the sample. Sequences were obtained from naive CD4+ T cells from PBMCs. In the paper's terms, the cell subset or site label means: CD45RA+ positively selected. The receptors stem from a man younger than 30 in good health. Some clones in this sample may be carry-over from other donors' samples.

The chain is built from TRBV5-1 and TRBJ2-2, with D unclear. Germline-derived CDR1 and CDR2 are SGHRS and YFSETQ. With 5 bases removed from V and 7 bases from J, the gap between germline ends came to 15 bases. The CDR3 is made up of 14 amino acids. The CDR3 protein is CASSPGGFGGELFF. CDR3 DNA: TGCGCCAGCAGTCCTGGCGGATTTGGCGGGGAGCTGTTTTTT.

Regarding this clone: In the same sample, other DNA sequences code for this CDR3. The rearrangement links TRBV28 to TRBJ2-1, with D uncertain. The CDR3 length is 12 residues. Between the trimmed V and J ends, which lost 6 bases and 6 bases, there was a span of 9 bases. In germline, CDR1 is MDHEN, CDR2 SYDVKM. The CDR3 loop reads CASSPPGNEQFF. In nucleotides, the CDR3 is TGTGCCAGCAGCCCCCCCGGCAATGAGCAGTTCTTC.

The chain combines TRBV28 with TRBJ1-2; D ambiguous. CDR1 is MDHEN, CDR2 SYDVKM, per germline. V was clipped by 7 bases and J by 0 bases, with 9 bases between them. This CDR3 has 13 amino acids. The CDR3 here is CASKENPNYGYTF. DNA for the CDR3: TGTGCCAGCAAAGAGAATCCTAACTATGGCTACACCTTC.

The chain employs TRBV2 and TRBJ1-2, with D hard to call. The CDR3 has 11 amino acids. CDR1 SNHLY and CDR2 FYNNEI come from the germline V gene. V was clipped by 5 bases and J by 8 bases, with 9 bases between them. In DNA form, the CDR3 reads TGTGCCAGCAGTCAAATCCAGGGCTACACCTTC. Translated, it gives CASSQIQGYTF. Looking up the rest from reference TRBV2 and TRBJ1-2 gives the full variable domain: EPEVTQTPSHQVTQMGQEVILRCVPISNHLYFYWYRQILGQKVEFLVSFYNNEISEKSEIFDDQFSVERPDGSNFTLKIRSTKLEDSAMYFCASSQIQGYTFGSGTRLTVV.

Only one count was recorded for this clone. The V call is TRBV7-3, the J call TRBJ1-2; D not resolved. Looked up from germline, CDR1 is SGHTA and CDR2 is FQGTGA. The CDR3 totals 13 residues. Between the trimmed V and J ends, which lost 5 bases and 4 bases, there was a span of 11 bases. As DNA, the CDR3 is TGTGCCAGCAGCACAAAACGTGGCTATGGCTACACCTTC. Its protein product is CASSTKRGYGYTF.

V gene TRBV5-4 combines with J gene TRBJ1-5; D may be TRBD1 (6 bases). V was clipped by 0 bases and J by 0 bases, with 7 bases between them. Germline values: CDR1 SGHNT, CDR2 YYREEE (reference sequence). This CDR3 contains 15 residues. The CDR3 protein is CASSLAGDSNQPQHF. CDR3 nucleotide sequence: TGTGCCAGCAGCTTGGCAGGGGATAGCAATCAGCCCCAGCATTTT.

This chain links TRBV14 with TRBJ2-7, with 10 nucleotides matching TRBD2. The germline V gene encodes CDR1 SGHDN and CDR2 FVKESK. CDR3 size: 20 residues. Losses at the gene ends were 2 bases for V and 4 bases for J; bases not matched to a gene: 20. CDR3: CASSQTVPQTSGYVPYEQYF. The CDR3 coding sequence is TGTGCCAGCAGCCAAACTGTACCTCAGACTAGCGGGTATGTCCCGTACGAGCAGTACTTC.

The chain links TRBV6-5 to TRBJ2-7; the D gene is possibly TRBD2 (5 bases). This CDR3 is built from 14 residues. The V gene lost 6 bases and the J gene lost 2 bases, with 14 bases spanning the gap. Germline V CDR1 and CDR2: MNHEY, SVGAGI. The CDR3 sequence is CASRRGQVAYEQYF. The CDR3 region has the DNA TGTGCCAGCAGGAGAGGGCAGGTAGCCTACGAGCAGTACTTC.

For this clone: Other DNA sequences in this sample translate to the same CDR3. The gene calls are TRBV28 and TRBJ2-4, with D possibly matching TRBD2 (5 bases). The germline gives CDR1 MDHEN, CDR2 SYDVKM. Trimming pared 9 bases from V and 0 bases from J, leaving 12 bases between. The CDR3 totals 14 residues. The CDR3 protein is CASRPGGAKNIQYF. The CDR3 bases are TGTGCCAGTCGGCCCGGAGGAGCCAAAAACATTCAGTACTTC.

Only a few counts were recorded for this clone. The CDR3 sequence: CASSQDPGTSGRRNEQFF. The CDR3 DNA is TGCGCCAGCAGCCAAGATCCGGGGACTAGCGGGAGGAGAAATGAGCAGTTCTTC. The chain carries TRBV4-1 and TRBJ2-1, with TRBD2 identical over 15 bases. Germline loops: CDR1 MGHRA, CDR2 YSYEKL. The CDR3 is made up of 18 amino acids. The V and J ends lost 0 bases and 7 bases, in that order; junction bases with no gene match: 7.

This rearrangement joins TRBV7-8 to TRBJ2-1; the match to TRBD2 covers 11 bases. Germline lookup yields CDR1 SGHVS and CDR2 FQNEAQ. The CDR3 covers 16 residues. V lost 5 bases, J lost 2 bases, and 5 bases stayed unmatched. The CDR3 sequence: CASSPASGRTYNEQFF. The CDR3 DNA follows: TGTGCCAGCAGCCCAGCTAGCGGGAGGACCTACAATGAGCAGTTCTTC.

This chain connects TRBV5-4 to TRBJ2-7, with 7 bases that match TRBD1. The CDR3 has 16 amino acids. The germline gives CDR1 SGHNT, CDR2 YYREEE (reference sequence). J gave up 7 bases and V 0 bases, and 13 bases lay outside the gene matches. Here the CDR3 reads CASSLAVSTGTREQYF. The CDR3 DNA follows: TGTGCCAGCAGCTTGGCCGTATCGACAGGGACGAGGGAGCAGTACTTC.

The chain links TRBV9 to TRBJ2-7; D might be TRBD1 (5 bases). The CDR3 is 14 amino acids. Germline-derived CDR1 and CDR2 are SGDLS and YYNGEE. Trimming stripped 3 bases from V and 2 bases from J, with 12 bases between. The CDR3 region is CASSASIGAYEQYF. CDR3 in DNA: TGTGCCAGCAGCGCCTCCATAGGGGCCTACGAGCAGTACTTC.

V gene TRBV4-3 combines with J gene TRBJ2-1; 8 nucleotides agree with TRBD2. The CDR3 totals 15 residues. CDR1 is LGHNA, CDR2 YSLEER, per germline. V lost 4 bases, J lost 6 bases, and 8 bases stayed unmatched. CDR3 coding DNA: TGCGCCAGCAGCCCCCTAGCGGGTAGCCCCAATGAGCAGTTCTTC. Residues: CASSPLAGSPNEQFF.

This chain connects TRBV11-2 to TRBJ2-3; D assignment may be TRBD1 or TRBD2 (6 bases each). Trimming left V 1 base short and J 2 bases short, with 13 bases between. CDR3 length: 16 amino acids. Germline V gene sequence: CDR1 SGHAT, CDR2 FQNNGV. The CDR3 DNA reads TGTGCCAGCAGCTTAGGAGGGGGGACTTCCACAGATACGCAGTATTTT. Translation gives CASSLGGGTSTDTQYF.

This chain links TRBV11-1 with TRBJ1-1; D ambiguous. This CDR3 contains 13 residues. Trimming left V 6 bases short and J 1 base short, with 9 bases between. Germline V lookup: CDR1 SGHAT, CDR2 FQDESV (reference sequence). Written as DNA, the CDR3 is TGTGCCAGCAGATCAGACACGAACACTGAAGCTTTCTTT. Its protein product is CASRSDTNTEAFF.

The CDR3 loop is CASNRLAGRYEQYF. CDR3 bases: TGTGCCAGCAATAGACTAGCGGGACGCTACGAGCAGTACTTC. V usage is TRBV6-5 and J usage is TRBJ2-7; the match to TRBD2 covers 11 bases. The germline CDR1 and CDR2 sequences are MNHEY and SVGAGI. V was pared by 7 bases and J by 3 bases, with 5 bases of the junction left unmatched. This CDR3 spans 14 amino acids.

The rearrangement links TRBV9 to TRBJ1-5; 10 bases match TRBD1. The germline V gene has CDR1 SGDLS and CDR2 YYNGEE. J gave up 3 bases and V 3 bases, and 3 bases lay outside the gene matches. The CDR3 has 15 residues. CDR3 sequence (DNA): TGTGCCAGCAGCGGCGGGACAGGGGACAATCAGCCCCAGCATTTT. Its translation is CASSGGTGDNQPQHF.

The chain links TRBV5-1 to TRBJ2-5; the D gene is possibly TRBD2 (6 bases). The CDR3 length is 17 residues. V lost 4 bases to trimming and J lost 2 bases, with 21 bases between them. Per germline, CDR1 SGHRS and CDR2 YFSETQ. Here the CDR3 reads CASSTGVGGGGQETQYF. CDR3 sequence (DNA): TGCGCCAGCAGCACTGGGGTTGGGGGAGGAGGGCAAGAGACCCAGTACTTC.

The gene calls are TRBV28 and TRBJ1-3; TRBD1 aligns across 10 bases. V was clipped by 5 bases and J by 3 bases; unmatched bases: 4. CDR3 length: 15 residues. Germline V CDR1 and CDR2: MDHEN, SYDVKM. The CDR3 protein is CASSPWTGGGNTIYF. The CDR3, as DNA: TGTGCCAGCAGTCCATGGACAGGGGGTGGAAACACCATATATTTT.

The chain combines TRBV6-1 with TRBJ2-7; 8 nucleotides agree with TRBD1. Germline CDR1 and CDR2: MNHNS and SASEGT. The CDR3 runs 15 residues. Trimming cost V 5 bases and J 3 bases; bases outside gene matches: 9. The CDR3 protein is CASSMIGQGFYEQYF. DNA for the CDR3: TGTGCCAGCAGTATGATCGGACAGGGTTTCTACGAGCAGTACTTC.

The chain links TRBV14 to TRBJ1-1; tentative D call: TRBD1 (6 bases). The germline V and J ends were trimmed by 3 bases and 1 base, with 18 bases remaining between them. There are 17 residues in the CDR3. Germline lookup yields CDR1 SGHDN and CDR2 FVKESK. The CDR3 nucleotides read TGTGCCAGCAGCCACTGGCAGGGGAAAAGCCCGAACACTGAAGCTTTCTTT. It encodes CASSHWQGKSPNTEAFF.